This TCR beta chain was captured in a study of CD8 T cells in ankylosing spondylitis. Notes on the study in general: Ankylosing spondylitis blood appeared to carry a characteristic TCR beta motif of roughly 8 highly homologous variants.

TCRdb re-analysed the 5' RACE reads in MiXCR, keeping a single row per CDR3 protein. Counted here are around 230,000 distinct CDR3 sequences, 8% to 9.5% occurring once; the ten biggest clones make up over 6.5%. CDR1 is ENHRY, CDR2 SYGVKD, per germline. Trimming left V 3 bases short and J 8 bases short, with 7 bases between. The CDR3 runs to 12 residues. This clonotype was seen repeatedly, ten times or more. Its antigen remains unknown. The sequence was collected from a male donor with ankylosing spondylitis or in good health (not recorded which). Sequencing was done on a sample of blood, either unsorted or a sorted T cell fraction (not recorded which). This chain connects TRBV10-3 to TRBJ1-4, with a weak D call TRBD1 (6 bases). CDR3 in amino acids: CAISERGEKLFF. As DNA, the CDR3 is TGTGCCATCAGTGAAAGGGGGGAAAAACTGTTTTTT.